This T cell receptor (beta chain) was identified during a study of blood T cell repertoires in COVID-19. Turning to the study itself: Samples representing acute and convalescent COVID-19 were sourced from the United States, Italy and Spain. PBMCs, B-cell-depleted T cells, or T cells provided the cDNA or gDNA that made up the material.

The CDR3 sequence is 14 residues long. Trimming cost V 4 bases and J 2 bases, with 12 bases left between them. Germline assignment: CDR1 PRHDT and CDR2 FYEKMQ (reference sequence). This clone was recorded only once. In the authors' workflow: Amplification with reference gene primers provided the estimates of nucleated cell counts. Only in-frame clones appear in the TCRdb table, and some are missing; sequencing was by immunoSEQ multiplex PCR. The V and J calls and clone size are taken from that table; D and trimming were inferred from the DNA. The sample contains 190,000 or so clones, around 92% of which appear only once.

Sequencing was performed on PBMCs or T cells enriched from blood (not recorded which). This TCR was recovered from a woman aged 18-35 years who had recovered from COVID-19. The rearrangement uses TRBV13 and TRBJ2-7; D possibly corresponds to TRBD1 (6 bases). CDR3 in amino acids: CASSSGHSPYEQYF. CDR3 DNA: TGTGCCAGCAGCTCGGGACATTCTCCCTACGAGCAGTACTTC.